The T cell receptor beta chain described here comes from a study of T-cell memory formation after mild COVID-19. This clonotype occurred once. Germline V lookup: CDR1 MGHRA, CDR2 YSYEKL. The CDR3 runs to 16 residues. Trimming took 1 base from V and 4 from J; bases not matched to a gene: 4. MiXCR, applied by TCRdb to the 5' RACE reads, yields one record per CDR3 protein. The sample has about 350,000 distinct CDR3 sequences, roughly an eighth seen once; the top ten hold 22%. The origin of this receptor is a young man who had mild COVID-19 (a few samples of this study predate the infection). Cell type and time point are not known. The chain couples TRBV4-1 to TRBJ2-3, with TRBD2 identical over 11 bases. The sample taken for sequencing was PBMCs or a T cell subset sorted from them (not recorded which). Written as DNA, the CDR3 is TGCGCCAGCAGCCAAGTCATAGCGGGGGGGGCAGATACGCAGTATTTT. Encoded protein: CASSQVIAGGADTQYF.